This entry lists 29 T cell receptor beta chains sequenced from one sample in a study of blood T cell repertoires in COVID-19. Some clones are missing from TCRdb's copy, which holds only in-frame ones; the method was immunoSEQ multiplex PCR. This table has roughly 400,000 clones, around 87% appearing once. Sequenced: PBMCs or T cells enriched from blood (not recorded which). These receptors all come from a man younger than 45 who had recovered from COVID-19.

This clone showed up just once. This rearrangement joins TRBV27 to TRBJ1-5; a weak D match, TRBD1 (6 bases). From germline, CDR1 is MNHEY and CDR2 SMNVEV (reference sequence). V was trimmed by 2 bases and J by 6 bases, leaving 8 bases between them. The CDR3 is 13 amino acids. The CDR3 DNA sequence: TGTGCCAGCAGTTTAGGGGGCAGTCAGCCCCAGCATTTT. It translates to CASSLGGSQPQHF.

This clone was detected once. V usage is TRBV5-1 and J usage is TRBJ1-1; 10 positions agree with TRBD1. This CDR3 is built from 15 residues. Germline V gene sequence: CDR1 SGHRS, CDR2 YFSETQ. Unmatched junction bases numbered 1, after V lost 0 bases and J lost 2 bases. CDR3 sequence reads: CASSLATGGNTEAFF. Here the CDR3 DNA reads TGCGCCAGCAGCTTGGCGACAGGGGGCAACACTGAAGCTTTCTTT.

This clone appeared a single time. The CDR3: CASSSTGGDTQYF. CDR3 nucleotides: TGCGCCAGCAGCTCGACAGGGGGGGATACGCAGTATTTT. The chain combines TRBV5-1 with TRBJ2-3; 9 bases map to TRBD1. Trimming at V came to 3 bases and at J to 6 bases, leaving 2 bases not matched to a gene. The CDR3 runs 13 residues. In germline, CDR1 is SGHRS, CDR2 YFSETQ. The full variable domain, rest sourced from reference TRBV5-1 and TRBJ2-3, is KAGVTQTPRYLIKTRGQQVTLSCSPISGHRSVSWYQQTPGQGLQFLFEYFSETQRNKGNFPGRFSGRQFSNSRSEMNVSTLELGDSALYLCASSSTGGDTQYFGPGTRLTVL.

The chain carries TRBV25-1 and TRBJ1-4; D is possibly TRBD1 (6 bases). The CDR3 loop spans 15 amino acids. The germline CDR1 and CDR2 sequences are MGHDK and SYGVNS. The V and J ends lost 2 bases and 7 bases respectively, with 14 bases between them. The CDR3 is CASSEQGLDREKLFF. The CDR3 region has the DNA TGTGCCAGCAGTGAACAGGGGCTGGACCGTGAAAAACTGTTTTTT.

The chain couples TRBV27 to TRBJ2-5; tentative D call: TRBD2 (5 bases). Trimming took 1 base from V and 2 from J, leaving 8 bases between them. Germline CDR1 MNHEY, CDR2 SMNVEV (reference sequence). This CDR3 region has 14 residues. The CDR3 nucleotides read TGTGCCAGCAGTTTATATCGGGGTCAAGAGACCCAGTACTTC. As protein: CASSLYRGQETQYF.

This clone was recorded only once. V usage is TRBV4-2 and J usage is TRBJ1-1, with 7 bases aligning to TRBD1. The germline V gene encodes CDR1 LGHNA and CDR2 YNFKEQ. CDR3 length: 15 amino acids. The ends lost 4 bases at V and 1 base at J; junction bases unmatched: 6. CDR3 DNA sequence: TGTGCCAGCAGCCGAGGAGACAGGGAGAACACTGAAGCTTTCTTT. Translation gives CASSRGDRENTEAFF.

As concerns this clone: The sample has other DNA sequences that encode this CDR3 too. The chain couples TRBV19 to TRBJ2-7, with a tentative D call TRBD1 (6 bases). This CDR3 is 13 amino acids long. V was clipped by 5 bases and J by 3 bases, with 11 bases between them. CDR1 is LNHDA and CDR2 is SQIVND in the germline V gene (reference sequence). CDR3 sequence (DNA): TGTGCCAGTAGTCCTGGACAGCTCTACGAGCAGTACTTC. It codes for CASSPGQLYEQYF.

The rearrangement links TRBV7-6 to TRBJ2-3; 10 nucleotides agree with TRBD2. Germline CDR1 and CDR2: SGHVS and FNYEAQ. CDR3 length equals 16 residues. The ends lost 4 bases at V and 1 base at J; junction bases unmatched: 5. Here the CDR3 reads CASSSGLAEGTDTQYF. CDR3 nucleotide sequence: TGTGCCAGCAGCTCAGGACTAGCGGAGGGCACAGATACGCAGTATTTT.

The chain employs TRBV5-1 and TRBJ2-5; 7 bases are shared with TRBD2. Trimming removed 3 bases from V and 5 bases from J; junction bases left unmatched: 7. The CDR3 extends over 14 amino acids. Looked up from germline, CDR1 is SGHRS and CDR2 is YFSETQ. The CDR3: CASSSGEGGETQYF. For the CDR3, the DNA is TGCGCCAGCAGCTCTGGGGAGGGAGGGGAGACCCAGTACTTC.

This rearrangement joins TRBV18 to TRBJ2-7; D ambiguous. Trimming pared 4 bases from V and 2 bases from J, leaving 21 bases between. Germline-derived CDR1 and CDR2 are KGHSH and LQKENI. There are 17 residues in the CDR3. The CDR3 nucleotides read TGTGCCAGCTCACTCACGACAACCAGTCCCGCCGCCTACGAGCAGTACTTC. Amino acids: CASSLTTTSPAAYEQYF.

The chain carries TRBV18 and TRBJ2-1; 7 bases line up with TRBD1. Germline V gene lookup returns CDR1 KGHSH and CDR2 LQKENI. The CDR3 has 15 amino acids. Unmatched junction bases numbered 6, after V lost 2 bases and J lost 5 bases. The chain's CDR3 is CASSPRRDSHNEQFF. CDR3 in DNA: TGTGCCAGCTCACCAAGACGGGACAGCCACAATGAGCAGTTCTTC.

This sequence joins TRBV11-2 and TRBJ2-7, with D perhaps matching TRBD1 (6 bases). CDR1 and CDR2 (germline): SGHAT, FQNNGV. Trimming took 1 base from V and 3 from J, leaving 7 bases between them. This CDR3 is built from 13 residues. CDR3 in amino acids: CASSLVRGYEQYF. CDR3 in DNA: TGTGCCAGCAGCTTAGTCAGGGGCTACGAGCAGTACTTC.

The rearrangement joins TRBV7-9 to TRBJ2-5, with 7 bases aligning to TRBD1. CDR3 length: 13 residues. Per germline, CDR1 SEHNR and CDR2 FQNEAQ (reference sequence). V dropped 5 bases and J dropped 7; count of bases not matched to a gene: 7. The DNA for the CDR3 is TGTGCCAGCAGCCGGACAGGCCCGGGGACCCAGTACTTC. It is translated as CASSRTGPGTQYF.

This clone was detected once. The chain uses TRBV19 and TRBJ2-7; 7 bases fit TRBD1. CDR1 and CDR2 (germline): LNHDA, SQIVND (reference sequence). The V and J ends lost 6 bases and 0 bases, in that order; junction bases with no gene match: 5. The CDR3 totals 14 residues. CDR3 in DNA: TGTGCCAGTAGGCCGGGACAGAACTCCTACGAGCAGTACTTC. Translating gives CASRPGQNSYEQYF.

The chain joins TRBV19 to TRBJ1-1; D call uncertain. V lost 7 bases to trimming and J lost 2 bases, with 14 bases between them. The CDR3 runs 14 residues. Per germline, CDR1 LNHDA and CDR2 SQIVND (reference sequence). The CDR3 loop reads CASNGRVANTEAFF. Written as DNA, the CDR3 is TGTGCCAGTAACGGGAGAGTCGCAAACACTGAAGCTTTCTTT.

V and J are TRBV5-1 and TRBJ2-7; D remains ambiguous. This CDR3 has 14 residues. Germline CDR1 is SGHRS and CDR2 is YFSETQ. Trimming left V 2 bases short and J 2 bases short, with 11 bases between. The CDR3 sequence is CASSFETTAYEQYF. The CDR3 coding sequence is TGCGCCAGCAGCTTTGAGACAACAGCCTACGAGCAGTACTTC.

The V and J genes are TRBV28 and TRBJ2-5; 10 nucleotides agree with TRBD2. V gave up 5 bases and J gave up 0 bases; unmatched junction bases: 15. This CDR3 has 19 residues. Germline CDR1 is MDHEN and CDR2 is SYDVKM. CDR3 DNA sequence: TGTGCCAGCAGTCTAAGGTGGGGGAGCGGGAGGGCGTACCAAGAGACCCAGTACTTC. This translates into CASSLRWGSGRAYQETQYF.

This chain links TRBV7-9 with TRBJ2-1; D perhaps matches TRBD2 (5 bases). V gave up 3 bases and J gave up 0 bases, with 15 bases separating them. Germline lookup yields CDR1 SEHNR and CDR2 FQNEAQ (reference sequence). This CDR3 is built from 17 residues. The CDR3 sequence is CASSFKISDSSYNEQFF. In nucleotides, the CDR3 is TGTGCCAGCAGCTTCAAGATTAGCGATAGCTCCTACAATGAGCAGTTCTTC.

The CDR3 region is CASRGQQLSNQPQHF. Written as DNA, the CDR3 is TGTGCCAGCAGGGGGCAGCAACTTAGCAATCAGCCCCAGCATTTT. This chain links TRBV28 with TRBJ1-5; the D gene is possibly TRBD1 (5 bases). Germline assignment: CDR1 MDHEN and CDR2 SYDVKM. V lost 6 bases and J lost 0, with 12 bases in between. The CDR3 is 15 residues long.

The CDR3 nucleotides read TGTGCCAGCAGTCTCCGTCGGTCCCAGCATTTT. Translated: CASSLRRSQHF. This chain connects TRBV28 to TRBJ1-5; D ambiguous. The CDR3 length is 11 residues. Germline loops: CDR1 MDHEN, CDR2 SYDVKM. V dropped 5 bases and J dropped 11 bases, with 10 bases sitting between them.

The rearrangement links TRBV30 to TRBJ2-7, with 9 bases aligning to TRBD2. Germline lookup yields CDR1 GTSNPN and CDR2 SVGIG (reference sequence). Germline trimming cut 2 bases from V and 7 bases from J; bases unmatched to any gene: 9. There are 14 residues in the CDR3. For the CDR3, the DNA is TGTGCCTGGAGTCTCTTAGCGGGGGTGACTGAGCAGTACTTC. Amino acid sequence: CAWSLLAGVTEQYF.

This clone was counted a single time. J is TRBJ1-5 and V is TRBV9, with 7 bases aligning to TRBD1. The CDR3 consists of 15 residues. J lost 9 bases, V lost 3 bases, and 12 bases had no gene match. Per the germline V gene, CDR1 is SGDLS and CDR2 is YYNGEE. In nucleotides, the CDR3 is TGTGCCAGCAGCGCCACACAGGGGTCCGGAGGGCCCCAGCATTTT. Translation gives CASSATQGSGGPQHF.

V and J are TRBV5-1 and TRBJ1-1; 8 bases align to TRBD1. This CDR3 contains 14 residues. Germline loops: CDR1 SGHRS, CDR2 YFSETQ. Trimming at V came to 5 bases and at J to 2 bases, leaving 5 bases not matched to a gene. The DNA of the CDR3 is TGCGCCAGCAGACCAGGGGGCATCAACACTGAAGCTTTCTTT. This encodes CASRPGGINTEAFF.

CDR3 in amino acids: CASSDWGTATYEQYF. CDR3 bases: TGTGCCAGCAGCGACTGGGGGACAGCAACCTACGAGCAGTACTTC. The chain has TRBV28 and TRBJ2-7, with 7 bases lining up with TRBD1. CDR1 MDHEN and CDR2 SYDVKM come from the germline V gene. This CDR3 spans 15 amino acids. The trim removed 6 bases at V and 2 bases at J, leaving 10 bases unmatched.

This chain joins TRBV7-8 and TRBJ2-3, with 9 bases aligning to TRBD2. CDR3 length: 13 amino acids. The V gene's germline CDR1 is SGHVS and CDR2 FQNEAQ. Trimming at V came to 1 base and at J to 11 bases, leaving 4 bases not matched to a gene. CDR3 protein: CASSLETSGEQYF. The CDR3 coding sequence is TGTGCCAGCAGCTTAGAGACTAGCGGCGAGCAGTATTTT.

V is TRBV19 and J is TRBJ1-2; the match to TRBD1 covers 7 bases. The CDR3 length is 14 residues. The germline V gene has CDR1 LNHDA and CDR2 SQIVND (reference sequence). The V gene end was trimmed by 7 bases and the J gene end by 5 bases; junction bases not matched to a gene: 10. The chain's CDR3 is CASNGLDRFYGYTF. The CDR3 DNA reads TGTGCCAGTAATGGCCTGGACAGGTTTTATGGCTACACCTTC.

The CDR3 DNA sequence: TGTGCCAGTAGTCGGGGGACTACCTCGACGGGAACAGATACGCAGTATTTT. Translation: CASSRGTTSTGTDTQYF. This chain joins TRBV19 and TRBJ2-3; 7 nucleotides match TRBD2. The germline gives CDR1 LNHDA, CDR2 SQIVND (reference sequence). The V and J ends lost 5 bases and 3 bases, in that order; junction bases with no gene match: 14. The CDR3 sequence is 17 residues long.

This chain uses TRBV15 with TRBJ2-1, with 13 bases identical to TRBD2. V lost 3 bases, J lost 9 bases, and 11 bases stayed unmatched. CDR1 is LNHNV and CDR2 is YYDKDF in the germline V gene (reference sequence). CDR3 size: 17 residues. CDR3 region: CATSRWGLAGTWGEQFF. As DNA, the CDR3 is TGTGCCACCAGCAGGTGGGGACTAGCGGGGACCTGGGGTGAGCAGTTCTTC.

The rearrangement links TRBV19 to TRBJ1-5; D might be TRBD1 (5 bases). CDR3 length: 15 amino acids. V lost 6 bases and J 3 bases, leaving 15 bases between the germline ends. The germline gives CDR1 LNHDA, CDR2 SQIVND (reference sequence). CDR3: CASRELDIPNQPQHF. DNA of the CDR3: TGTGCCAGTAGGGAACTGGACATCCCCAATCAGCCCCAGCATTTT.